The 31 T cell receptor beta chains below come from one sample, sequenced in a study of HIV-infected patients and healthy controls (dated by TCRdb to between 2012 and 2015). Whole blood was used without fractionating the cells, so the repertoire represented all peripheral T cells without sorting. Receptor amplification or capture employed 5' RACE. The reads were generated on an Illumina MiSeq. 500 ng RNA was reverse transcribed with SuperScript III using primers against the alpha and beta constant regions. Separate alpha and beta chain libraries were generated by chain-specific third strand synthesis with multiplexing indices. TCRdb reran the public reads through fastp at Q25 and MiXCR, keeping productive beta chains. Each entry merges the rows of one CDR3 protein and shows their most common DNA and genes. In this sample the table shows about 10,000 distinct CDR3 sequences, roughly 5% of which occur a single time. The top ten hold 14% to 15% of the sample.

This specimen was blood, taken before antiretroviral therapy. The receptors here all came from an adult with HIV infection.

The table lists this clonotype with many counts. V usage is TRBV5-1 and J usage is TRBJ2-5, with 9 bases fitting TRBD1. The CDR3 covers 17 residues. V was pared by 3 bases and J by 2 bases, with 11 bases of the junction left unmatched. Germline V lookup: CDR1 SGHRS, CDR2 YFSETQ. The CDR3 region has the DNA TGCGCCAGCAGCTCCGGTTTGACAGGGGGACTACAAGAGACCCAGTACTTC. Translating gives CASSSGLTGGLQETQYF.

In its sample, this clonotype was seen many times. The chain recombines TRBV11-2 with TRBJ1-1, with D tentatively TRBD1 (6 bases). With 1 base removed from V and 8 bases from J, the gap between germline ends came to 11 bases. Germline V lookup: CDR1 SGHAT, CDR2 FQNNGV. This CDR3 is built from 13 residues. This CDR3 is CASSLVGRGEAFF. In nucleotides, the CDR3 is TGTGCCAGCAGCTTAGTTGGCAGGGGAGAAGCTTTCTTT.

The sample holds many counts of this clonotype. The chain links TRBV7-9 to TRBJ2-5; no firm D call. The CDR3 runs to 12 residues. Germline V CDR1 and CDR2: SEHNR, FQNEAQ (reference sequence). Trimming shortened V by 3 bases and J by 4 bases, and 6 bases separated the two germline ends. The CDR3 region has the DNA TGTGCCAGCAGCTTGGATGGAGAGACCCAGTACTTC. Protein sequence: CASSLDGETQYF.

This clonotype was found many times. V usage is TRBV30 and J usage is TRBJ2-1; 11 nucleotides line up with TRBD2. J lost 9 bases, V lost 1 base, and 5 bases had no gene match. Germline lookup yields CDR1 GTSNPN and CDR2 SVGIG (reference sequence). The CDR3 has 14 amino acids. This chain's CDR3 is CAWSDSGGASEQFF. CDR3 DNA: TGTGCCTGGAGTGATAGCGGGGGGGCCAGTGAGCAGTTCTTC. The variable domain in full, completed from reference TRBV30 and TRBJ2-1, reads SQTIHQWPATLVQPVGSPLSLECTVEGTSNPNLYWYRQAAGRGLQLLFYSVGIGQISSEVPQNLSASRPQDRQFILSSKKLLLSDSGFYLCAWSDSGGASEQFFGPGTRLTVL.

This clonotype showed up many times. This chain connects TRBV30 to TRBJ2-2, with a possible D match to TRBD2 (5 bases). In germline, CDR1 is GTSNPN, CDR2 SVGIG (reference sequence). The CDR3 is 14 residues long. Trimming took off 4 bases at V and 4 bases at J, with 13 bases between the two ends. CDR3 sequence: CAWTVPGITGELFF. CDR3 DNA: TGTGCCTGGACCGTCCCCGGGATCACCGGGGAGCTGTTTTTT.

In its sample, this clonotype was seen many times. The CDR3 coding sequence is TGCAGTGCCCAAGGCGGGGGAGTTGGTGGCTACACCTTC. Translating gives CSAQGGGVGGYTF. The chain is built from TRBV20-1 and TRBJ1-2; maybe TRBD1 (5 bases). The germline V gene has CDR1 DFQATT and CDR2 SNEGSKA (reference sequence). The V end lost 6 bases, the J end lost 7 bases, and 18 bases lay between the germline ends. The CDR3 consists of 13 residues.

This clonotype was counted at least ten times. The rearrangement links TRBV20-1 to TRBJ1-2; D uncertain. The CDR3 covers 11 residues. Per germline, CDR1 DFQATT and CDR2 SNEGSKA (reference sequence). Trimming left V 4 bases short and J 3 bases short, with 6 bases between. The DNA for the CDR3 is TGCAGTGCTACGGATTACTATGGCTACACCTTC. This gives the protein CSATDYYGYTF.

By sample share, this clonotype is medium-sized (0.01 to 0.1%). This chain connects TRBV6-5 to TRBJ1-5; the D gene is possibly TRBD1 (6 bases). Germline values: CDR1 MNHEY, CDR2 SVGAGI. V lost 6 bases to trimming and J lost 4 bases, with 10 bases between them. The length of the CDR3 is 13 residues. Written as DNA, the CDR3 is TGTGCCAGCAGCTCCAGGGGAAATCAGCCCCAGCATTTT. Translation: CASSSRGNQPQHF.

This clonotype was counted many times. The chain is built from TRBV18 and TRBJ2-1, with 10 bases that match TRBD1. V lost 5 bases, J lost 3 bases, and 10 bases stayed unmatched. The germline CDR1 and CDR2 sequences are KGHSH and LQKENI. This CDR3 region has 17 residues. The CDR3 loop is CASSSFTGTGDYNEQFF. The DNA of the CDR3 is TGTGCCAGCTCAAGTTTTACCGGGACAGGGGACTACAATGAGCAGTTCTTC. Full variable domain (remainder filled in from reference TRBV18 and TRBJ2-1): NAGVMQNPRHLVRRRGQEARLRCSPMKGHSHVYWYRQLPEEGLKFMVYLQKENIIDESGMPKERFSAEFPKEGPSILRIQQVVRGDSAAYFCASSSFTGTGDYNEQFFGPGTRLTVL.

V is TRBV6-1 and J is TRBJ1-5; no clear D. Germline CDR1 and CDR2: MNHNS and SASEGT. With 5 bases removed from V and 6 bases from J, the gap between germline ends came to 11 bases. The CDR3 loop spans 13 amino acids. CDR3 in amino acids: CASSTTQSQPQHF. The DNA of the CDR3 is TGTGCCAGCAGTACAACCCAATCTCAGCCCCAGCATTTT.

This clonotype is medium-sized. This sequence joins TRBV11-2 and TRBJ1-2, with D tentatively TRBD1 (5 bases). The CDR3 consists of 15 residues. Germline V gives CDR1 SGHAT, CDR2 FQNNGV. Trimming took 5 bases from V and 4 from J, leaving 17 bases between them. CDR3 sequence: CASSRIGTGSYGYTF. As DNA, the CDR3 is TGTGCCAGCAGCCGAATCGGAACAGGTTCCTATGGCTACACCTTC.

V usage is TRBV5-4 and J usage is TRBJ2-7; the D is unclear. CDR3 length: 13 residues. Trimming took 2 bases from V and 2 from J, leaving 8 bases between them. Germline V lookup: CDR1 SGHNT, CDR2 YYREEE (reference sequence). The CDR3 region is CASSFSPPYEQYF. CDR3 bases: TGTGCCAGCAGCTTTTCTCCTCCCTACGAGCAGTACTTC.

This clonotype has a count of ten or more. The chain combines TRBV19 with TRBJ1-5; D unclear. The ends were cut back, 6 bases at V and 3 bases at J, with 12 bases in the middle. CDR1 is LNHDA and CDR2 is SQIVND in the germline V gene (reference sequence). The CDR3 is 14 residues long. This CDR3 is CASRAPGHNQPQHF. The CDR3, as DNA: TGTGCCAGTAGGGCTCCGGGCCACAATCAGCCCCAGCATTTT.

By share, this clonotype counts as medium-sized. The chain employs TRBV11-2 and TRBJ1-1; D gene ambiguous. Trimming cost V 3 bases and J 6 bases, with 14 bases left between them. Germline CDR1 reads SGHAT; CDR2 reads FQNNGV. The CDR3 is 14 residues long. CDR3 amino acids: CASSLFGDRAEAFF. Here the CDR3 DNA reads TGTGCCAGCAGCTTGTTCGGGGATCGCGCTGAAGCTTTCTTT.

This clonotype was detected ten times or more. The chain joins TRBV7-2 to TRBJ2-5, with 8 bases aligning to TRBD1. The CDR3 extends over 17 amino acids. CDR1 and CDR2 from the germline V gene are SGHTA and FQGNSA. V trimming: 1 base; J trimming: 4 bases; junction bases outside the gene matches: 11. Here the CDR3 DNA reads TGTGCCAGCAGCTTAGGGGTTGGGGGCAGGGGGCGAGAGACCCAGTACTTC. Its protein is CASSLGVGGRGRETQYF.

This clonotype was recorded many times. CDR3 sequence: CASSYSAILGYEQYF. The CDR3 region has the DNA TGTGCCAGCAGTTATAGTGCTATTTTGGGTTACGAGCAGTACTTC. The V call is TRBV6-5, the J call TRBJ2-7; no clear D. V gave up 3 bases and J gave up 4 bases, with 16 bases separating them. The germline V gene encodes CDR1 MNHEY and CDR2 SVGAGI. This CDR3 has 15 residues.

This clonotype was observed many times. The rearrangement joins TRBV6-2 or TRBV6-3 to TRBJ2-5; 10 bases map to TRBD2. The CDR3 loop spans 14 amino acids. V was clipped by 10 bases and J by 5 bases; unmatched bases: 10. CDR1 is MNHEY and CDR2 is SVGEGT in the germline V gene. The CDR3 is CAIRRLAGVETQYF. CDR3 nucleotide sequence: TGTGCCATACGAAGGCTAGCGGGGGTGGAGACCCAGTACTTC.

This clonotype is termed medium-sized. The J gene is TRBJ2-2, the V gene TRBV6-6; a weak D match, TRBD1 (6 bases). The germline V gene encodes CDR1 MNHNY and CDR2 SVGAGI (reference sequence). V was cut by 5 bases and J by 7 bases, with 14 bases left in between. There are 14 residues in the CDR3. The CDR3 spells CASSEQGWVGELFF. As DNA, the CDR3 is TGTGCCAGCAGTGAACAGGGTTGGGTCGGGGAGCTGTTTTTT.

This clonotype was picked up a small number of times. The chain combines TRBV19 with TRBJ1-1, with 9 bases matching TRBD1. Germline CDR1 reads LNHDA; CDR2 reads SQIVND (reference sequence). V trimming: 4 bases; J trimming: 5 bases; junction bases outside the gene matches: 5. The CDR3 runs 14 residues. The CDR3 region has the DNA TGTGCCAGTAGTACACAGGGGGCGCGGACTGAAGCTTTCTTT. Amino acid sequence: CASSTQGARTEAFF.

The chain has TRBV7-6 and TRBJ2-5; the D gene is possibly TRBD2 (5 bases). Germline V gives CDR1 SGHVS, CDR2 FNYEAQ. V gave up 2 bases and J gave up 9 bases, with 10 bases separating them. This CDR3 spans 12 amino acids. CDR3 in amino acids: CASSLSTEAQYF. The CDR3 DNA reads as TGTGCCAGCAGCTTAAGTACGGAGGCCCAGTACTTC.

A word on this clonotype: A much larger clone lies one base from this, so it may be a read error. The chain combines TRBV6-2 or TRBV6-3 with TRBJ2-3; D not certain. The CDR3 is 17 amino acids. The V gene's germline CDR1 is MNHEY and CDR2 SVGEGT. The CDR3, as DNA: TGTGCCAGCAGTTACTCGACCCACAACTTACCACATGATACGCATTATTTT. Translating it yields CASSYSTHNLPHDTHYF.

Sample share makes this clonotype medium-sized (0.01 to 0.1%). The chain carries TRBV10-2 and TRBJ1-1; weak D call: TRBD1 (5 bases). Per the germline V gene, CDR1 is WSHSY and CDR2 is SAAADI. V was shortened by 0 bases and J by 7 bases, with 18 bases between the two germline ends. CDR3 length: 16 amino acids. The CDR3 here is CASSESRDFLGGEAFF. The CDR3 nucleotides are TGCGCCAGCAGTGAGTCACGGGACTTCCTAGGTGGTGAAGCTTTCTTT.

The V and J genes are TRBV28 and TRBJ1-5; tentatively, D is TRBD1 (6 bases). Trimming took off 7 bases at V and 8 bases at J, with 12 bases between the two ends. Germline CDR1 MDHEN, CDR2 SYDVKM. The CDR3 runs 12 residues. CDR3 nucleotide sequence: TGTGCCAGCACCGCCTCAGGGGAGCCCCAGCATTTT. This gives the protein CASTASGEPQHF.

This clonotype rates as medium-sized. This rearrangement joins TRBV27 to TRBJ2-7; D ambiguous. The V gene's germline CDR1 is MNHEY and CDR2 SMNVEV (reference sequence). V lost 4 bases and J 2 bases, leaving 18 bases between the germline ends. The CDR3 extends over 16 amino acids. The CDR3 DNA reads TGTGCCAGCAGTTGGTCCCCTTCGACTGCTACCTACGAGCAGTACTTC. It encodes CASSWSPSTATYEQYF.

This clonotype was observed many times. The rearrangement uses TRBV20-1 and TRBJ2-3; no definite D call. The V and J ends lost 4 bases and 4 bases respectively, with 12 bases between them. From germline, CDR1 is DFQATT and CDR2 SNEGSKA (reference sequence). The length of the CDR3 is 13 residues. This chain's CDR3 is CSANGPRADTQYF. CDR3 sequence (DNA): TGCAGTGCTAATGGCCCGAGAGCAGATACGCAGTATTTT.

This clonotype rates as medium-sized. The V gene is TRBV28, the J gene TRBJ2-1; TRBD1 aligns across 7 bases. Germline CDR1 MDHEN, CDR2 SYDVKM. The CDR3 length is 18 residues. Trimming took 5 bases from V and 4 from J; bases not matched to a gene: 17. CDR3 in DNA: TGTGCCAGCAGTCCCTTGCTCGAGGGGGCAACGAAATACAATGAGCAGTTCTTC. Amino acids: CASSPLLEGATKYNEQFF.

This clonotype was counted at least ten times. This rearrangement joins TRBV12-3 or TRBV12-4 to TRBJ2-3; 8 nucleotides match TRBD2. V was clipped by 3 bases and J by 2 bases; unmatched bases: 16. The CDR3 covers 19 residues. CDR3: CASSLVSASGSPNTDTQYF. CDR3 DNA sequence: TGTGCCAGCAGTTTGGTTTCGGCTAGCGGGTCCCCTAACACAGATACGCAGTATTTT.

The chain uses TRBV29-1 and TRBJ2-7; TRBD2 agrees at 9 bases. Trimming at V came to 5 bases and at J to 4 bases, leaving 6 bases not matched to a gene. This CDR3 has 13 residues. Per germline, CDR1 SQVTM and CDR2 ANQGSEA. For the CDR3, the DNA is TGCAGCGTTCTAGCGGGAACATTTTACGAGCAGTACTTC. It encodes CSVLAGTFYEQYF.

In its sample, this clonotype was seen many times. The CDR3, as DNA: TGTGCCAGCAGTGAGTCAGGGTTCAATCAGCCCCAGCATTTT. This encodes CASSESGFNQPQHF. The chain joins TRBV2 to TRBJ1-5; D might be TRBD1 (5 bases). The germline V gene encodes CDR1 SNHLY and CDR2 FYNNEI. Trimming took off 3 bases at V and 3 bases at J, with 9 bases between the two ends. The CDR3 totals 14 residues.

This clonotype was recorded at least ten times. The V and J genes are TRBV6-5 and TRBJ2-1; TRBD1 matches 8 bases. Germline values: CDR1 MNHEY, CDR2 SVGAGI. CDR3 length equals 12 residues. V was clipped by 5 bases and J by 8 bases; unmatched bases: 2. The DNA for the CDR3 is TGTGCCAGCAGTACAGGGGGAGATGAGCAGTTCTTC. It yields the protein CASSTGGDEQFF.

Relative to its sample, this clonotype is medium-sized (0.01 to 0.1%). The CDR3 spells CASSLFGGGTLDTQYF. DNA for the CDR3: TGTGCCAGCAGCTTATTTGGCGGGGGGACCTTGGATACGCAGTATTTT. The J gene is TRBJ2-3, the V gene TRBV7-9; 8 positions agree with TRBD2. Germline lookup yields CDR1 SEHNR and CDR2 FQNEAQ (reference sequence). CDR3 size: 16 residues. V lost 2 bases to trimming and J lost 6 bases; unmatched junction nucleotides: 10.